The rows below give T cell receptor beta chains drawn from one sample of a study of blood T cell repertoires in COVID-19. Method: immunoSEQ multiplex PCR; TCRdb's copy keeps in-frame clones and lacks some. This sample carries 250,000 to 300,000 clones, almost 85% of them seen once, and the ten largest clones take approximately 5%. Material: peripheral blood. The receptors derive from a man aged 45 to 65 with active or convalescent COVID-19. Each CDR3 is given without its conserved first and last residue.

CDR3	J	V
ASSLSRRPTYEQY	TRBJ2-7	TRBV27
ASSLRTGSQLHNYGYT	TRBJ1-2	TRBV5-6
ASSLGAPRDEQY	TRBJ2-7	TRBV18
ASSFRPGMGYSPLH	TRBJ1-6	TRBV27
ASSLDQNTGELF	TRBJ2-2	TRBV5-4
ASSPRPGPSTEAF	TRBJ1-1	TRBV7-8
ASRQGALGAF	TRBJ1-1	TRBV25-1
ASEDTMNTEAF	TRBJ1-1	TRBV28
ASSLERDNHEQY	TRBJ2-7	TRBV7-2
ASRILDRDGSPLH	TRBJ1-6	TRBV27
ASSPKRTLRGGTQY	TRBJ2-5	TRBV28
ASSLGDRVTNEKLF	TRBJ1-4	TRBV7-8
ASSPGTGGNYGYT	TRBJ1-2	TRBV28
ASSSGLARADTQY	TRBJ2-3	TRBV7-3
ASRIGGEKAF	TRBJ1-1	TRBV12-3/TRBV12-4
ASTKSPDRDYNEKLF	TRBJ1-4	TRBV19
ASSPDRILQETQY	TRBJ2-5	TRBV7-8
ASSSRPTDYGVGNEQF	TRBJ2-1	TRBV7-8
ASSWDRGVDTIY	TRBJ1-3	TRBV7-9
ASSVGTGVNQPQH	TRBJ1-5	TRBV28
SASPGTGDEIQY	TRBJ2-4	TRBV20-1
ASSFGQGGGRWQETQY	TRBJ2-5	TRBV11-2
ASSLSLTEAF	TRBJ1-1	TRBV28
ASSTQGQPQH	TRBJ1-5	TRBV6-5
ASSFNRVGEKLF	TRBJ1-4	TRBV28
ATSDLLLPNEQF	TRBJ2-1	TRBV24-1
ASSSLAGVGETQY	TRBJ2-5	TRBV28
ASSLARGTQH	TRBJ1-5	TRBV7-8
ASRTIATNEKLF	TRBJ1-4	TRBV6-5
ASSKGKGVSPQH	TRBJ1-5	TRBV21-1
ASSDRSGGSGELF	TRBJ2-2	TRBV18
ASRQQFRGGQPQH	TRBJ1-5	TRBV6-5
ASSPDRGGGNTEAF	TRBJ1-1	TRBV27